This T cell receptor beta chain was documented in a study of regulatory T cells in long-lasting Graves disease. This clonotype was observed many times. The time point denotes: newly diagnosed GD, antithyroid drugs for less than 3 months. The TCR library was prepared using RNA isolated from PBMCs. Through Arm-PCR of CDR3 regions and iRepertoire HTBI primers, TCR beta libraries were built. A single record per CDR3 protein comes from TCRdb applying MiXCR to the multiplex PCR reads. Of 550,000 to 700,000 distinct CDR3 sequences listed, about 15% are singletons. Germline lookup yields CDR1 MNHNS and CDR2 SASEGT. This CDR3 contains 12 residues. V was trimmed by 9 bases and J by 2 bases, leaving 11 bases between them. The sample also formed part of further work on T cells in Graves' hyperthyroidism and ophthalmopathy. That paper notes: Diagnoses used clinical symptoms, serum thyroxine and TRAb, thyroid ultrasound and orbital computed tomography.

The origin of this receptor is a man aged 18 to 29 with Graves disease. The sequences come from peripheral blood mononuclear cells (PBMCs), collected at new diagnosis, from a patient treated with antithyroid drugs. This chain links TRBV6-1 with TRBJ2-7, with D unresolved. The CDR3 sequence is CASGPGPYEQYF. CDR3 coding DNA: TGTGCCAGTGGCCCAGGCCCCTACGAGCAGTACTTC.